The 16 T cell receptor beta chains below were found in one sample sequenced in a study of cytomegalovirus exposure and HLA in healthy donors (dated by TCRdb to the late 2010s). The method behind the library was the immunoSEQ multiplex PCR assay. For the multiplex PCR, a mixture combining 60 forward primers for TCR Vbeta segments and 13 reverse primers for TCR Jbeta segments was used. TCRdb mirrors the immuneACCESS table, restricted to in-frame sequences. Some clones are absent from its copies; in checked studies, under half trace to an unresolved V gene, and the reason for the others is unknown. The sample has about 85,000 clones on record, roughly 66% of them singletons. The ten biggest clones cover around 2.3% of the sample. The specimen was PBMCs. The receptor source for this set is a man aged 25-45 years in good health and CMV-seronegative.

The genes are TRBV29-1 and TRBJ1-3, with D unclear. The germline CDR1 and CDR2 sequences are SQVTM and ANQGSEA. Trimming removed 4 bases at V and 3 bases at J, with 10 bases between. The length of the CDR3 is 13 residues. The CDR3 DNA reads TGCAGCGTTGCCGTTTACGGTGGAAACACCATATATTTT. This codes for CSVAVYGGNTIYF. The full variable domain, completed using reference TRBV29-1 and TRBJ1-3, is SAVISQKPSRDICQRGTSLTIQCQVDSQVTMMFWYRQQPGQSLTLIATANQGSEATYESGFVIDKFPISRPNLTFSTLTVSNMSPEDSSIYLCSVAVYGGNTIYFGEGSWLTVV.

To note about this clone: The identical CDR3 is also encoded by other nucleotide sequences in the sample. This sequence joins TRBV27 and TRBJ1-1; the D gene is possibly TRBD1 (5 bases). CDR1 MNHEY and CDR2 SMNVEV come from the germline V gene (reference sequence). This CDR3 contains 14 residues. Deletions cut 2 bases from V and 0 bases from J, with 7 bases between. The CDR3 here is CASSLQQVNTEAFF. For the CDR3, the DNA is TGTGCCAGCAGTTTACAACAGGTGAACACTGAAGCTTTCTTT.

The chain carries TRBV9 and TRBJ1-1; D call uncertain. CDR1 SGDLS and CDR2 YYNGEE come from the germline V gene. V was clipped by 2 bases and J by 0 bases, with 14 bases between them. The CDR3 sequence is 16 residues long. The CDR3 protein is CASSVGVEVMNTEAFF. The CDR3 region has the DNA TGTGCCAGCAGCGTTGGAGTGGAAGTGATGAACACTGAAGCTTTCTTT.

This chain links TRBV10-3 with TRBJ2-7, with 11 bases aligning to TRBD2. J was trimmed by 5 bases and V by 0 bases; bases with no gene match: 15. CDR3 length: 19 amino acids. The V gene's germline CDR1 is ENHRY and CDR2 SYGVKD. CDR3 protein: CAISESVGLAGGIHDEQYF. CDR3 DNA sequence: TGTGCCATCAGTGAGTCGGTGGGGCTAGCGGGGGGTATTCATGACGAGCAGTACTTC.

The J gene is TRBJ1-2, the V gene TRBV28; 8 nucleotides match TRBD1. Trimming at V came to 6 bases and at J to 3 bases, leaving 9 bases not matched to a gene. Germline CDR1 reads MDHEN; CDR2 reads SYDVKM. The CDR3 is 15 amino acids. CDR3: CASSRAGGVDYGYTF. In DNA, the CDR3 is TGTGCCAGCAGCCGGGCAGGGGGCGTAGACTATGGCTACACCTTC.

V is TRBV30 and J is TRBJ1-2, with TRBD1 matching 8 bases. Germline V gene lookup returns CDR1 GTSNPN and CDR2 SVGIG (reference sequence). V lost 5 bases to trimming and J lost 4 bases; unmatched junction nucleotides: 6. The CDR3 is 13 amino acids. Here the CDR3 reads CAWGQGGVYGYTF. DNA of the CDR3: TGTGCCTGGGGACAGGGCGGGGTCTATGGCTACACCTTC.

The chain is built from TRBV5-1 and TRBJ2-7, with 12 nucleotides matching TRBD1. This CDR3 spans 14 amino acids. Trimming at V came to 4 bases and at J to 5 bases, leaving 4 bases not matched to a gene. Germline V CDR1 and CDR2: SGHRS, YFSETQ. This chain's CDR3 is CASSPGTGGDEQYF. CDR3 nucleotides: TGCGCCAGCAGCCCCGGGACAGGGGGCGACGAGCAGTACTTC.

The V gene is TRBV9, the J gene TRBJ2-7; 7 nucleotides agree with TRBD2. Looked up from germline, CDR1 is SGDLS and CDR2 is YYNGEE. J was trimmed by 2 bases and V by 0 bases; bases with no gene match: 2. This CDR3 has 14 amino acids. The CDR3 spells CASSVASGTYEQYF. CDR3 in DNA: TGTGCCAGCAGCGTAGCTAGCGGTACCTACGAGCAGTACTTC.

V gene TRBV6-5 combines with J gene TRBJ2-3, with TRBD2 as a possible D gene (6 bases). Germline loops: CDR1 MNHEY, CDR2 SVGAGI. V was trimmed by 4 bases and J by 1 base, leaving 15 bases between them. CDR3 length: 16 residues. The CDR3 region is CASSFSAPGGTDTQYF. CDR3 in DNA: TGTGCCAGCAGTTTTTCAGCACCGGGGGGCACAGATACGCAGTATTTT.

The chain combines TRBV7-8 with TRBJ1-5; 8 positions agree with TRBD1. Germline V gives CDR1 SGHVS, CDR2 FQNEAQ. V shed 5 bases, J shed 2 bases, and the junction held 8 bases outside the gene matches. CDR3 length: 16 amino acids. As DNA, the CDR3 is TGTGCCAGCAGCGCAGGGGGCGCGAATGGCAATCAGCCCCAGCATTTT. Translated, it gives CASSAGGANGNQPQHF.

The rearrangement links TRBV5-1 to TRBJ2-7; TRBD1 might be the D (6 bases). The CDR3 is made up of 17 amino acids. Trimming left V 3 bases short and J 7 bases short, with 26 bases between. Germline lookup yields CDR1 SGHRS and CDR2 YFSETQ. The DNA for the CDR3 is TGCGCCAGCAGCTCCACGTTCACACCCGACAGGACGGGAGAGCAGTACTTC. Encoded protein: CASSSTFTPDRTGEQYF.

The CDR3 reads CASSLGTGLTQETQYF. CDR3 DNA: TGCGCCAGCAGCTTGGGGACAGGGCTGACCCAAGAGACCCAGTACTTC. This rearrangement joins TRBV5-1 to TRBJ2-5; the match to TRBD1 covers 8 bases. Germline values: CDR1 SGHRS, CDR2 YFSETQ. V trimming: 0 bases; J trimming: 1 base; junction bases outside the gene matches: 5. The length of the CDR3 is 16 residues. Based on the CDR3 plus reference TRBV5-1 and TRBJ2-5, the full variable domain is KAGVTQTPRYLIKTRGQQVTLSCSPISGHRSVSWYQQTPGQGLQFLFEYFSETQRNKGNFPGRFSGRQFSNSRSEMNVSTLELGDSALYLCASSLGTGLTQETQYFGPGTRLLVL.

For the CDR3, the DNA is TGCGCCAGCAGCTCAGACAGAATCTACGAGCAGTACTTC. Translated: CASSSDRIYEQYF. The V and J genes are TRBV5-1 and TRBJ2-7, with D possibly TRBD1 on 5 matching bases. The CDR3 is 13 amino acids. Germline loops: CDR1 SGHRS, CDR2 YFSETQ. V shed 3 bases and J shed 3 bases, with 10 bases lying between them.

A word on this clone: Other DNA sequences in this specimen translate into the identical CDR3. The V and J genes are TRBV4-1 and TRBJ2-7, with TRBD2 identical over 7 bases. The CDR3 is 14 residues long. Trimming took 1 base from V and 1 from J; bases not matched to a gene: 1. Germline lookup yields CDR1 MGHRA and CDR2 YSYEKL. This CDR3 is CASSQGGGSYEQYF. CDR3 DNA: TGCGCCAGCAGCCAAGGGGGGGGTTCCTACGAGCAGTACTTC.

V is TRBV6-1 and J is TRBJ2-1; 10 bases match TRBD1. Germline lookup yields CDR1 MNHNS and CDR2 SASEGT. Unmatched junction bases numbered 2, after V lost 0 bases and J lost 3 bases. The CDR3 is 16 amino acids. The CDR3, as DNA: TGTGCCAGCAGTGAAGCGTGGACAGGGGGCTACAATGAGCAGTTCTTC. Encoded protein: CASSEAWTGGYNEQFF.

A few counts support this clone. The CDR3 reads CASSLNFGGVNEQFF. As DNA, the CDR3 is TGTGCCAGCAGCCTCAACTTCGGGGGGGTCAATGAGCAGTTCTTC. The V gene is TRBV7-9, the J gene TRBJ2-1; 8 nucleotides agree with TRBD2. CDR1 and CDR2 (germline): SEHNR, FQNEAQ (reference sequence). V lost 5 bases and J lost 6; bases outside the gene matches: 9. The CDR3 totals 15 residues.